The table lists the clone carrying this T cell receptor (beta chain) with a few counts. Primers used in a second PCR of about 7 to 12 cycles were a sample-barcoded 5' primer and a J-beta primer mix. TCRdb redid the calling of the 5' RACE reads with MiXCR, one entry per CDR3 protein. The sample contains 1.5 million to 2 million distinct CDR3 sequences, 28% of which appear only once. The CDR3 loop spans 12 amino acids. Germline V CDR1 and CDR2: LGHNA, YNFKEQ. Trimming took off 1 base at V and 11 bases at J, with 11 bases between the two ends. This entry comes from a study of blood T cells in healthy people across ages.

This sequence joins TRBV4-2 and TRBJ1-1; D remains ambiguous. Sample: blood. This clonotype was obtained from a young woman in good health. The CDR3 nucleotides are TGTGCCAGCAGCCAAGGCCAAGGGCAGGCTTTCTTT. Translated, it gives CASSQGQGQAFF.